The T cell receptor (beta chain) described here comes from a study of cytomegalovirus exposure and HLA in healthy donors. Study-level points and caveats: TCR beta sequences reportedly predicted most subjects' HLA-A and HLA-B alleles accurately.

Vbeta (60) and Jbeta (13) primers were used in the PCR. Methods used by the authors: The count from a later analysis was some 81 million unique TCR beta chains, 9.5 million to 11 million of them shared. TCRdb's table, derived via immunoSEQ multiplex PCR, lists solely in-frame clones and lacks some. The D gene and trimming were derived from the DNA, and the V and J assignments and clone size from that table. In the table there are 110,000 to 150,000 clones, less than 10% of which are singletons. The donors comprised healthy bone marrow donors. About this clone: Antigen: not known.

The CDR3 length is 19 residues. The TCR sequence derives from a man in his fifties or sixties in good health and CMV-seronegative. The sequenced sample consisted of PBMCs. The V gene is TRBV1, the J gene TRBJ1-4; TRBD1 reflects the table's D call only, with no check against the DNA. TRBV1 corresponds to a pseudogene. The DNA of the CDR3 is TGCACCAGCAGCCAAGATTTGACAGGGGTTTCACTGGGTCGTGAAAAACTGTTTTTT. Translating gives CTSSQDLTGVSLGREKLFF.